This entry lists 30 T cell receptor beta chains sequenced from one sample in a study of cytomegalovirus exposure and HLA in healthy donors. Amplification used 60 Vbeta primers and 13 Jbeta primers. TCRdb's table, derived via immunoSEQ multiplex PCR, lists solely in-frame clones and lacks some. This table holds about 130,000 clones, 70% to 85% found once. Sequenced input: PBMCs. Source of these receptors: a man aged 35-49 years in good health and CMV-seropositive.

This rearrangement joins TRBV7-6 to TRBJ1-2; tentatively, D is TRBD1 (6 bases). This CDR3 has 13 residues. The germline V and J ends were trimmed by 5 bases and 4 bases, with 11 bases remaining between them. Germline assignment: CDR1 SGHVS and CDR2 FNYEAQ. Here the CDR3 reads CASSPGQIYGYTF. The CDR3 coding sequence is TGTGCCAGCAGCCCAGGACAGATCTATGGCTACACCTTC.

The V and J genes are TRBV10-3 and TRBJ1-2; D is possibly TRBD1 (5 bases). Trimming stripped 2 bases from V and 5 bases from J, with 9 bases between. This CDR3 has 13 residues. The germline gives CDR1 ENHRY, CDR2 SYGVKD. DNA for the CDR3: TGTGCCATCAGTGAGGGCGGGGGTTATGGCTACACCTTC. Its protein product is CAISEGGGYGYTF.

J is TRBJ2-3 and V is TRBV6-1; D not resolved. Trimming stripped 8 bases from V and 2 bases from J, with 11 bases between. There are 13 residues in the CDR3. Looked up from germline, CDR1 is MNHNS and CDR2 is SASEGT. The CDR3 coding sequence is TGTGCCAGCTGCCCCGCGAACACAGATACGCAGTATTTT. Amino acid sequence: CASCPANTDTQYF.

V is TRBV30 and J is TRBJ2-7; TRBD2 matches 12 bases. The CDR3 is 21 residues long. Germline lookup yields CDR1 GTSNPN and CDR2 SVGIG (reference sequence). Unmatched junction bases numbered 25, after V lost 3 bases and J lost 4 bases. This CDR3 is CAWRRVCRDSGGLAGRYEQYF. In nucleotides, the CDR3 is TGTGCCTGGAGGAGAGTCTGCCGGGACAGCGGAGGACTAGCGGGAAGATACGAGCAGTACTTC.

The chain recombines TRBV6-1 with TRBJ2-2, with D tentatively TRBD1 (6 bases). The CDR3 runs to 15 residues. Per the germline V gene, CDR1 is MNHNS and CDR2 is SASEGT. Trimming took 5 bases from V and 1 from J, leaving 11 bases between them. The CDR3 is CASSRPGQNTGELFF. For the CDR3, the DNA is TGTGCCAGCAGTCGACCGGGACAGAACACCGGGGAGCTGTTTTTT.

This clone was picked up one time. This chain links TRBV10-3 with TRBJ2-5; 8 nucleotides align to TRBD1. This CDR3 is built from 13 residues. Trimming at V came to 6 bases and at J to 1 base, leaving 1 base not matched to a gene. Germline assignment: CDR1 ENHRY and CDR2 SYGVKD. The CDR3 region has the DNA TGTGCCATCAGAGGACAGGGCCAAGAGACCCAGTACTTC. It specifies CAIRGQGQETQYF.

The genes are TRBV5-1 and TRBJ2-5; 7 nucleotides line up with TRBD1. The germline V gene encodes CDR1 SGHRS and CDR2 YFSETQ. The CDR3 runs 15 residues. With V trimmed by 4 bases and J by 2 bases, 8 bases remained unmatched. The CDR3 here is CASSRLGRGQETQYF. The DNA of the CDR3 is TGCGCCAGCAGCCGCCTGGGCAGGGGGCAAGAGACCCAGTACTTC.

V and J are TRBV19 and TRBJ2-1; D is unresolved. Trimming left V 6 bases short and J 0 bases short, with 12 bases between. Germline V gene data show CDR1 as LNHDA and CDR2 as SQIVND (reference sequence). The CDR3 runs 15 residues. CDR3 DNA: TGTGCCAGTAGGCCTCTAGTGAGCTCCTACAATGAGCAGTTCTTC. It specifies CASRPLVSSYNEQFF.

The chain combines TRBV6-5 with TRBJ1-1; 8 nucleotides match TRBD1. The CDR3 is made up of 15 amino acids. Looked up from germline, CDR1 is MNHEY and CDR2 is SVGAGI. With 4 bases clipped from V and 1 base from J, the junction kept 5 bases outside the gene matches. CDR3 coding DNA: TGTGCCAGCAGTTTGACAGGGGATCGGAACACTGAAGCTTTCTTT. It is translated as CASSLTGDRNTEAFF.

The chain employs TRBV30 and TRBJ2-7; weak D call: TRBD2 (6 bases). The CDR3 is 13 residues long. V was trimmed by 0 bases and J by 5 bases, leaving 11 bases between them. Germline-derived CDR1 and CDR2 are GTSNPN and SVGIG (reference sequence). CDR3 sequence reads: CAWSVSLANEQYF. DNA of the CDR3: TGTGCCTGGAGTGTAAGCCTAGCGAACGAGCAGTACTTC.

The V gene is TRBV14, the J gene TRBJ2-5; 7 nucleotides align to TRBD1. Germline trimming cut 4 bases from V and 2 bases from J; bases unmatched to any gene: 4. The CDR3 sequence is 14 residues long. Germline CDR1 is SGHDN and CDR2 is FVKESK. The CDR3 region has the DNA TGTGCCAGCAGCCCCGTACAGGGGCAAGAGACCCAGTACTTC. Protein product: CASSPVQGQETQYF.

This clone was recorded only once. This chain uses TRBV7-6 with TRBJ1-1, with TRBD1 identical over 7 bases. V shed 3 bases and J 0 bases; nucleotides not matched to a gene: 16. The CDR3 length is 19 residues. Germline CDR1 is SGHVS and CDR2 is FNYEAQ. CDR3 residues: CASSFANKGQGDMNTEAFF. In DNA form, the CDR3 reads TGTGCCAGCAGCTTTGCAAACAAGGGGCAGGGGGATATGAACACTGAAGCTTTCTTT.

The CDR3 bases are TGTGCCAGCAACCGGGTGAACTATGGCTACACCTTC. Translation gives CASNRVNYGYTF. The chain combines TRBV28 with TRBJ1-2, with D unresolved. Between the trimmed V and J ends, which lost 7 bases and 2 bases, there was a span of 8 bases. Germline V gene sequence: CDR1 MDHEN, CDR2 SYDVKM. The CDR3 is made up of 12 amino acids.

V usage is TRBV7-2 and J usage is TRBJ1-5; 7 bases match TRBD1. This CDR3 has 14 residues. Germline trimming cut 7 bases from V and 2 bases from J; bases unmatched to any gene: 5. CDR1 is SGHTA and CDR2 is FQGNSA in the germline V gene. Here the CDR3 DNA reads TGTGCCAGCACCACCGGGACAGGCAATCAGCCCCAGCATTTT. This codes for CASTTGTGNQPQHF.

This chain joins TRBV18 and TRBJ1-4; D gene unclear. The CDR3 runs to 14 residues. Germline CDR1 and CDR2: KGHSH and LQKENI. With 5 bases removed from V and 0 bases from J, the gap between germline ends came to 7 bases. The CDR3 sequence: CASSSGATNEKLFF. The CDR3 DNA sequence: TGTGCCAGCTCATCCGGGGCAACTAATGAAAAACTGTTTTTT.

The V and J genes are TRBV6-9 and TRBJ2-5, with 12 bases that match TRBD2. The length of the CDR3 is 14 residues. Germline CDR1 is MNHGY and CDR2 is SVAAGI. V shed 8 bases and J 4 bases; nucleotides not matched to a gene: 5. The CDR3 DNA is TGTGCCAGCTCTCCGGGACTAGCGGGAGAGACCCAGTACTTC. It yields the protein CASSPGLAGETQYF.

The chain combines TRBV5-6 with TRBJ2-1, with 10 bases matching TRBD2. Trimming at V came to 4 bases and at J to 3 bases, leaving 7 bases not matched to a gene. This CDR3 region has 16 residues. CDR1 SGHDT and CDR2 YYEEEE come from the germline V gene. The CDR3 sequence: CASSRAGTSVYNEQFF. In DNA form, the CDR3 reads TGTGCCAGCAGCCGGGCCGGGACTAGCGTCTACAATGAGCAGTTCTTC.

The chain uses TRBV4-2 and TRBJ1-4, with D unclear. Between the trimmed V and J ends, which lost 4 bases and 2 bases, there was a span of 17 bases. Germline CDR1 is LGHNA and CDR2 is YNFKEQ. This CDR3 has 17 residues. CDR3 loop: CASSLRHFGATNEKLFF. In nucleotides, the CDR3 is TGTGCCAGCAGCCTGAGACACTTCGGCGCCACTAATGAAAAACTGTTTTTT.

The chain links TRBV6-1 to TRBJ2-1; 12 bases map to TRBD2. The CDR3 extends over 15 amino acids. The trim removed 5 bases at V and 5 bases at J, leaving 4 bases unmatched. CDR1 is MNHNS and CDR2 is SASEGT in the germline V gene. The CDR3 reads CASSMTSGGNNEQFF. In nucleotides, the CDR3 is TGTGCCAGCAGTATGACTAGCGGGGGTAACAATGAGCAGTTCTTC.

This clone came up once. The CDR3 DNA sequence: TGCGCCAGCAGTCACACAGGGCCGCAGTACTTC. This encodes CASSHTGPQYF. The J gene is TRBJ2-7, the V gene TRBV5-1; possible D gene TRBD1, 6 bases. Germline V gene sequence: CDR1 SGHRS, CDR2 YFSETQ. V was clipped by 5 bases and J by 9 bases, with 12 bases between them. This CDR3 is 11 amino acids long.

J is TRBJ2-7 and V is TRBV28, with 10 bases lining up with TRBD1. Looked up from germline, CDR1 is MDHEN and CDR2 is SYDVKM. After removal of 3 bases from V and 5 bases from J, the junction contained 7 bases not matched to a gene. The CDR3 has 15 amino acids. Here the CDR3 reads CASSFPRQGAHEQYF. The CDR3 DNA reads as TGTGCCAGCAGTTTCCCTCGACAGGGGGCACACGAGCAGTACTTC.

The rearrangement uses TRBV11-3 and TRBJ1-1; 7 bases are a match to TRBD1. The CDR3 sequence is 17 residues long. Germline V gene lookup returns CDR1 SGHNT and CDR2 YENEEA. Trimming cost V 5 bases and J 3 bases; bases outside gene matches: 15. The CDR3 DNA reads as TGTGCCAGCAGCCGAGGTGGGGCAGGGGGGAAGGACACTGAAGCTTTCTTT. Translated, it gives CASSRGGAGGKDTEAFF.

The rearrangement uses TRBV6-1 and TRBJ1-6; maybe TRBD1 (6 bases). The CDR3 contains 15 residues. Germline V gene data show CDR1 as MNHNS and CDR2 as SASEGT. V lost 7 bases to trimming and J lost 7 bases, with 17 bases between them. CDR3 sequence reads: CASKRGGLKNSPLHF. The CDR3 DNA reads as TGTGCCAGCAAACGGGGGGGGCTGAAGAATTCACCCCTCCACTTT.

The chain couples TRBV6-6 to TRBJ2-3, with 9 bases aligning to TRBD1. V lost 6 bases and J lost 1; bases outside the gene matches: 8. Germline CDR1 MNHNY, CDR2 SVGAGI (reference sequence). The CDR3 is 16 amino acids. In DNA form, the CDR3 reads TGTGCCAGCAGCGAGTACAGGGGGCGCGGCACAGATACGCAGTATTTT. This sequence encodes CASSEYRGRGTDTQYF.

This chain links TRBV21-1 with TRBJ1-4. TRBV21-1 is a recognized pseudogene. The CDR3 is 16 amino acids. CDR3 sequence: CASSKGGNATNEKLFF. Here the CDR3 DNA reads TGTGCCAGCAGCAAAGGAGGTAATGCAACTAATGAAAAACTGTTTTTT.

This chain connects TRBV7-2 to TRBJ2-1; 10 nucleotides align to TRBD2. CDR1 is SGHTA and CDR2 is FQGNSA in the germline V gene. This CDR3 region has 16 residues. The V and J ends lost 5 bases and 3 bases, in that order; junction bases with no gene match: 7. CDR3 protein: CASSESGGANYNEQFF. Here the CDR3 DNA reads TGTGCCAGCAGCGAAAGCGGGGGGGCCAACTACAATGAGCAGTTCTTC.

This chain links TRBV6-6 with TRBJ1-2; D may be TRBD1 (5 bases). The CDR3 consists of 14 residues. In germline, CDR1 is MNHNY, CDR2 SVGAGI (reference sequence). The V and J ends lost 1 base and 7 bases respectively, with 13 bases between them. This CDR3 is CASSYYRVGPGYTF. CDR3 in DNA: TGTGCCAGCAGTTACTATAGGGTGGGGCCTGGCTACACCTTC.

The table lists this clone with a count of one. The chain joins TRBV27 to TRBJ1-1, with 8 bases matching TRBD1. This CDR3 region has 14 residues. After removal of 6 bases from V and 1 base from J, the junction contained 4 bases not matched to a gene. CDR1 MNHEY and CDR2 SMNVEV come from the germline V gene (reference sequence). The CDR3 loop reads CASRYGTGNTEAFF. The CDR3 DNA reads TGTGCCAGCAGATACGGGACAGGGAACACTGAAGCTTTCTTT.

The genes are TRBV15 and TRBJ2-1; 8 nucleotides agree with TRBD2. The CDR3 length is 16 residues. V gave up 3 bases and J gave up 8 bases; unmatched junction bases: 12. Germline assignment: CDR1 LNHNV and CDR2 YYDKDF (reference sequence). The CDR3 loop is CATSSPRAGGRDEQFF. CDR3 nucleotide sequence: TGTGCCACCAGCAGCCCCCGGGCGGGAGGTCGGGATGAGCAGTTCTTC. Filled out from reference TRBV15 and TRBJ2-1, the complete variable domain reads DAMVIQNPRYQVTQFGKPVTLSCSQTLNHNVMYWYQQKSSQAPKLLFHYYDKDFNNEADTPDNFQSRRPNTSFCFLDIRSPGLGDTAMYLCATSSPRAGGRDEQFFGPGTRLTVL.

The chain carries TRBV2 and TRBJ1-6, with a possible D match to TRBD1 (5 bases). Per the germline V gene, CDR1 is SNHLY and CDR2 is FYNNEI. V was shortened by 5 bases and J by 4 bases, with 12 bases between the two germline ends. The CDR3 loop spans 15 amino acids. The CDR3 DNA reads as TGTGCCAGCAGTAGGTCACAGGCATATAATTCACCCCTCCACTTT. This encodes CASSRSQAYNSPLHF. The whole variable domain, filled in from reference TRBV2 and TRBJ1-6, reads EPEVTQTPSHQVTQMGQEVILRCVPISNHLYFYWYRQILGQKVEFLVSFYNNEISEKSEIFDDQFSVERPDGSNFTLKIRSTKLEDSAMYFCASSRSQAYNSPLHFGNGTRLTVT.